The present T cell receptor beta chain was sequenced within a study of CD8 T cells in ankylosing spondylitis. Whole-study results and caveats: Reactive arthritis synovial fluid and blood were previously reported to contain some motif variants. In ankylosing spondylitis blood, a motif of 7 to 9 highly homologous TCR beta variants appeared characteristic. It was reported that disease-linked clones were significantly enriched in matched ankylosing spondylitis synovial fluid. The disease-linked clones had a CD8+ phenotype and low blood frequencies.

Turning to this clonotype: Its antigen is undetermined.

V lost 5 bases and J lost 0, with 19 bases in between. CDR3 length: 16 residues. Germline-derived CDR1 and CDR2 are DFQATT and SNEGSKA (reference sequence). Scientists made TCR beta libraries using quantitative 5'-RACE with molecular barcodes. TCRdb itself ran the 5' RACE reads through MiXCR, one entry per CDR3 protein. The sample includes under 850,000 distinct CDR3 sequences, under 20% of them seen just once. The chain couples TRBV20-1 to TRBJ1-1; D not resolved. The TCR was taken from a male donor with ankylosing spondylitis. The sample comprised blood, either unsorted or a sorted T cell fraction (not recorded which). CDR3 loop: CSAPHGHILMNTEAFF. The CDR3 DNA reads TGCAGTGCTCCCCATGGGCATATCCTCATGAACACTGAAGCTTTCTTT.